This is a list of T cell receptor beta chains from one sample in a study of CD8 T cells in Susac syndrome. MiXCR, applied by TCRdb to the immunoSEQ multiplex PCR reads, yields one record per CDR3 protein. Altogether some 260,000 distinct CDR3 sequences are present, around 93% being singletons, with the ten largest covering around 0.07%. Material: CD4+ T cells from PBMCs. The source is a human donor with multiple sclerosis. Each CDR3 is given with its conserved first and last residue. The order of the fields is J gene, D gene, clone size, V gene, CDR3 length, CDR3 protein, CDR3 DNA. A D gene is named only where the DNA matches it firmly. Clone size is given for some rows only: seen once, a few or many times, or a class if the clone is expanded.

>TRBJ1-2|.|.|TRBV11-2|14
CASSLERMNYGYTF
TGTGCCAGCAGCTTAGAGCGGATGAACTATGGCTACACCTTC
>TRBJ2-2|.|.|TRBV12-3/TRBV12-4|16
CASRVGTGANTGELFF
TGTGCCAGCAGGGTGGGGACGGGAGCGAACACCGGGGAGCTGTTTTTT
>TRBJ2-3|.|few|TRBV19|14
CASSGGVSTDTQYF
TGTGCCAGTAGTGGAGGTGTGAGCACAGATACGCAGTATTTT
>TRBJ2-4|.|.|TRBV5-1|15
CASSPRVADKNIQYF
TGCGCCAGCAGCCCGCGGGTAGCCGACAAAAACATTCAGTACTTC
>TRBJ1-5|TRBD1|.|TRBV6-2/TRBV6-3|14
CASRPDREYQPQHF
TGTGCCAGCAGACCTGACAGGGAGTATCAGCCCCAGCATTTT
>TRBJ2-5|.|.|TRBV19|14
CASSIGQIGQTQYF
TGTGCCAGTAGTATCGGTCAGATCGGACAGACCCAGTACTTC
>TRBJ1-2|.|.|TRBV19|12
CASSIGAGGYTF
TGTGCCAGTAGTATCGGGGCAGGCGGCTACACCTTC
>TRBJ1-1|.|.|TRBV9|17
CASSVATLSLMNTEAFF
TGTGCCAGCAGCGTAGCCACCTTGTCGCTGATGAACACTGAAGCTTTCTTT
>TRBJ1-5|TRBD1|.|TRBV29-1|15
CSVQGGQGRNQPQHF
TGCAGCGTTCAAGGGGGACAGGGACGCAATCAGCCCCAGCATTTT
>TRBJ2-7|.|.|TRBV7-2|14
CASTLPSVTTGQYF
TGTGCCAGCACCCTCCCTAGTGTGACAACTGGGCAGTACTTC
>TRBJ1-1|TRBD1|.|TRBV7-9|16
CASSLRRTGPNTEAFF
TGTGCCAGCAGCTTGCGACGGACAGGGCCAAACACTGAAGCTTTCTTT
>TRBJ2-2|TRBD2|.|TRBV13|16
CASSAREGRDTGELFF
TGTGCCAGCAGCGCGCGGGAGGGGCGGGACACCGGGGAGCTGTTTTTT
>TRBJ2-1|.|.|TRBV29-1|12
CSVDGGSWEQFF
TGCAGCGTTGATGGAGGAAGTTGGGAGCAGTTCTTC
>TRBJ2-7|TRBD1|.|TRBV7-6|15
CASRPDQGAIYEQYF
TGTGCCAGCAGGCCCGACCAGGGGGCGATCTACGAGCAGTACTTC
>TRBJ2-7|.|.|TRBV14|14
CASSPLDSSYEQYF
TGTGCCAGCAGCCCCCTGGACTCATCCTACGAGCAGTACTTC
>TRBJ2-1|.|.|TRBV7-3|13
CASSLNPSGEQFF
TGTGCCAGCAGCTTAAACCCCTCGGGTGAGCAGTTCTTC
>TRBJ1-5|.|.|TRBV28|14
CASSGQYRNQPQHF
TGTGCCAGCAGTGGTCAGTATCGCAATCAGCCCCAGCATTTT
>TRBJ2-3|.|once|TRBV24-1|15
CATSGGDFTRDTQYF
TGTGCCACCAGTGGCGGGGACTTCACCCGGGATACGCAGTATTTT
>TRBJ2-1|.|.|TRBV6-2/TRBV6-3|15
CASSYWTGLFNEQFF
TGTGCCAGCAGTTATTGGACCGGACTTTTCAATGAGCAGTTCTTC
>TRBJ1-1|.|.|TRBV19|11
CASRGITEAFF
TGTGCCAGTAGAGGGATCACTGAAGCTTTCTTT
>TRBJ2-3|.|once|TRBV5-1|12
CASSPSADTQYF
TGCGCCAGCAGCCCTAGCGCAGATACGCAGTATTTT
>TRBJ1-1|.|.|TRBV7-9|15
CASSKPGRTNTEAFF
TGTGCCAGCAGCAAACCGGGACGGACGAACACTGAAGCTTTCTTT
>TRBJ2-2|.|.|TRBV28|15
CASSLGQGFPGELFF
TGTGCCAGCAGTTTAGGGCAGGGGTTCCCCGGGGAGCTGTTTTTT
>TRBJ2-2|.|.|TRBV19|14
CASIGRANTGELFF
TGTGCCAGTATTGGACGAGCGAACACCGGGGAGCTGTTTTTT
>TRBJ2-1|.|few|TRBV5-1|14
CASSLGRVDNEQFF
TGCGCCAGCAGCTTAGGCAGGGTTGACAATGAGCAGTTCTTC
>TRBJ1-5|TRBD1|.|TRBV30|14
CAWSTGQGNQPQHF
TGTGCCTGGAGCACTGGACAGGGCAATCAGCCCCAGCATTTT
>TRBJ1-2|TRBD1|.|TRBV7-9|15
CASSFDREINYGYTF
TGTGCCAGCAGCTTCGACAGGGAAATAAACTATGGCTACACCTTC
>TRBJ1-5|.|.|TRBV3-1|13
CASSLGFGQPQHF
TGTGCCAGCAGCCTTGGTTTCGGTCAGCCCCAGCATTTT
>TRBJ2-4|TRBD1|.|TRBV30|14
CAWRLTGAKNIQYF
TGTGCCTGGAGACTGACAGGGGCCAAAAACATTCAGTACTTC
>TRBJ1-1|.|.|TRBV6-1|14
CASSEAWGSPEAFF
TGTGCCAGCAGTGAAGCGTGGGGGAGTCCTGAAGCTTTCTTT
>TRBJ2-5|.|.|TRBV7-8|14
CASNGGIAQETQYF
TGTGCCAGCAATGGTGGGATAGCACAAGAGACCCAGTACTTC
>TRBJ1-1|.|.|TRBV30|14
CALNRQADWGEAFF
TGTGCCTTGAACCGACAGGCCGACTGGGGGGAAGCTTTCTTT
>TRBJ2-2|TRBD1|.|TRBV19|15
CASSVGQGNTGELFF
TGTGCCAGTAGTGTCGGACAGGGGAACACCGGGGAGCTGTTTTTT
>TRBJ1-5|.|.|TRBV7-2|15
CASSLGVVAGQPQHF
TGTGCCAGCAGCTTAGGGGTGGTGGCGGGGCAGCCCCAGCATTTT
>TRBJ2-3|TRBD1|.|TRBV4-1|15
CASSHRQGESDTQYF
TGCGCCAGCAGCCACCGACAGGGAGAGTCAGATACGCAGTATTTT
>TRBJ2-1|.|.|TRBV9|16
CASSVGIGTSYNEQFF
TGTGCCAGCAGCGTAGGCATAGGGACCTCCTACAATGAGCAGTTCTTC
>TRBJ1-2|.|.|TRBV24-1|16
CATSGTAGEINYGYTF
TGTGCCACCAGTGGGACGGCGGGGGAAATTAACTATGGCTACACCTTC
>TRBJ2-6|.|.|TRBV7-9|16
CASSSNRRSGANVLTF
TGTGCCAGCAGCTCCAACAGACGCTCTGGGGCCAACGTCCTGACTTTC
>TRBJ2-4|TRBD2|.|TRBV6-1|19
CASSPIGLAHGLAKNIQYF
TGTGCCAGCAGTCCCATCGGACTAGCGCACGGCCTAGCCAAAAACATTCAGTACTTC
>TRBJ1-5|.|.|TRBV12-3/TRBV12-4|17
CASSPLGHLFSNQPQHF
TGTGCCAGCAGTCCACTGGGACACCTATTTAGCAATCAGCCCCAGCATTTT
>TRBJ1-1|.|.|TRBV5-1|14
CASSLGRANTEAFF
TGCGCCAGCAGCTTGGGCAGGGCCAACACTGAAGCTTTCTTT
>TRBJ1-2|TRBD1|.|TRBV3-1|14
CASSVGQANYGYTF
TGTGCCAGCAGCGTCGGACAGGCTAACTATGGCTACACCTTC
>TRBJ2-7|TRBD1|.|TRBV6-6|14
CASIQGDRVHEQYF
TGTGCCAGCATTCAGGGGGACAGGGTTCATGAGCAGTACTTC
>TRBJ2-7|.|.|TRBV10-3|15
CAISHERSRAYEQYF
TGTGCCATCAGCCACGAGAGGTCGAGGGCCTACGAGCAGTACTTC
>TRBJ2-4|TRBD2|.|TRBV19|14
CASTPGRDLNIQYF
TGTGCCAGTACCCCCGGGAGGGACCTAAACATTCAGTACTTC
>TRBJ1-2|TRBD1|.|TRBV9|14
CASSVDRGNYGYTF
TGTGCCAGCAGCGTAGACAGGGGCAACTATGGCTACACCTTC
>TRBJ1-2|TRBD1|.|TRBV12-3/TRBV12-4|14
CASRRRGTARGYTF
TGTGCCAGCAGGCGCCGGGGGACAGCTCGAGGCTACACCTTC
>TRBJ1-1|.|.|TRBV13|16
CASSPRPSRTNTEAFF
TGTGCCAGCAGCCCTCGACCATCCCGAACGAACACTGAAGCTTTCTTT
>TRBJ2-2|.|.|TRBV30|12
CAWSGEYGELFF
TGTGCCTGGAGTGGGGAGTACGGGGAGCTGTTTTTT
>TRBJ2-3|TRBD1|few|TRBV18|13
CASSQGAADTQYF
TGTGCCAGCTCTCAGGGGGCTGCGGATACGCAGTATTTT
>TRBJ2-1|.|few|TRBV28|12
CASRGGWNEQFF
TGTGCCAGCAGGGGCGGTTGGAATGAGCAGTTCTTC
>TRBJ2-7|TRBD1|.|TRBV3-1|15
CASSQDLTGYLEQYF
TGTGCCAGCAGCCAAGATCTGACAGGGTACCTCGAGCAGTACTTC
>TRBJ2-3|.|.|TRBV5-1|15
CASSLTPTSTDTQYF
TGCGCCAGCAGCTTAACACCTACCAGCACAGATACGCAGTATTTT